This is a list of T cell receptor beta chains from one sample in a study. A single record per CDR3 protein comes from TCRdb applying MiXCR to the 5' RACE reads. This sample carries roughly 23,000 distinct CDR3 sequences, about 31% of them seen once, and the ten largest clones take 2% to 2.5%. Input material: tumor-infiltrating naive CD4+ T cells sorted from the breast tumor. These receptors came from a female donor with breast cancer. The CDR3 runs from the conserved cysteine through the conserved F or W.

v_call	j_call	cdr3_aa
TRBV5-1	TRBJ1-1	CASSLSWNTEAFF
TRBV6-5	TRBJ2-4	CASSPGGQNLLVDVQYF
TRBV20-1	TRBJ1-1	CSARLNTEAFF
TRBV4-1	TRBJ2-1	CASSQDLTYNEQFF
TRBV5-1	TRBJ1-1	CASSPDRVAEAFF
TRBV4-1	TRBJ2-7	CASSQGGVGVSYEQYF
TRBV7-8	TRBJ2-1	CASSREWAYSEQFF
TRBV5-1	TRBJ2-1	CASSLAGYGLAYNEQFF
TRBV7-9	TRBJ1-4	CASSLRTGSNEKLFF
TRBV18	TRBJ2-2	CASSPPNTGELFF
TRBV5-5	TRBJ2-1	CASRLSGRVYNEQFF
TRBV12-3/TRBV12-4	TRBJ1-4	CASSFVGVGEKLFF
TRBV7-9	TRBJ2-1	CASSLGLAGSLRSYNEQFF
TRBV7-2	TRBJ2-7	CASSLGDRGYEQYF
TRBV29-1	TRBJ1-4	CSVETGEKLFF
TRBV29-1	TRBJ1-1	CSVDRSGHEAFF
TRBV3-1	TRBJ1-3	CASSPAAIRSGNTIYF
TRBV9	TRBJ1-5	CASSEDGVNQPQHF
TRBV6-5	TRBJ1-1	CASRTEDRGVVTEAFF
TRBV5-1	TRBJ2-3	CASSLGHRDGSTDTQYF
TRBV4-1	TRBJ2-5	CASSQGAGETQYF
TRBV5-1	TRBJ2-7	CASSPGTSVSYEQYF
TRBV6-6	TRBJ2-1	CASSYSGRYNEQFF
TRBV5-1	TRBJ2-5	CASSLNRGQETQYF
TRBV28	TRBJ2-7	CASSDPGQAQNEQYF
TRBV7-6	TRBJ2-2	CASSSGVVREAGELFF
TRBV5-1	TRBJ2-3	CASSLEANTQYF
TRBV16	TRBJ1-5	CASSQLSRESQPQHF
TRBV7-9	TRBJ2-7	CASSLSRVTRFYEQYF
TRBV7-9	TRBJ2-7	CASSIGTGAMYEQYF
TRBV7-8	TRBJ1-1	CASSPRTGLNTEAFF
TRBV12-3/TRBV12-4	TRBJ2-7	CASSLMGNSYEQYF
TRBV5-4	TRBJ2-1	CASSSPPSGINNEQFF
TRBV9	TRBJ2-1	CASSVSREVGSYNEQFF
TRBV30	TRBJ2-7	CAWKAGNLGYEQYF
TRBV4-1	TRBJ2-7	CASSQDGLSAYEQYF
TRBV28	TRBJ2-7	CASSPPSDYYYEQYF
TRBV6-6	TRBJ1-2	CASSYTGTVDGYTF
TRBV11-2	TRBJ2-1	CASSRDPGLLNEQFF
TRBV4-1	TRBJ2-3	CASSQDSGFGGTDTQYF
TRBV9	TRBJ2-7	CASSIGLAVSYEQYF
TRBV7-9	TRBJ2-1	CASSPLAGSRYNEQFF
TRBV12-3/TRBV12-4	TRBJ2-7	CASSSPGQGGYEQYF
TRBV29-1	TRBJ1-1	CSAAPGGNTEAFF
TRBV18	TRBJ2-2	CASSPQYGLNTGELFF
TRBV3-1	TRBJ1-5	CASSQEGRANQPQHF
TRBV5-1	TRBJ1-2	CASSLEQGKNYGYTF
TRBV6-5	TRBJ2-1	CASKELLAGGKNEQFF
TRBV12-3/TRBV12-4	TRBJ1-1	CASAVSRGGTEAIF